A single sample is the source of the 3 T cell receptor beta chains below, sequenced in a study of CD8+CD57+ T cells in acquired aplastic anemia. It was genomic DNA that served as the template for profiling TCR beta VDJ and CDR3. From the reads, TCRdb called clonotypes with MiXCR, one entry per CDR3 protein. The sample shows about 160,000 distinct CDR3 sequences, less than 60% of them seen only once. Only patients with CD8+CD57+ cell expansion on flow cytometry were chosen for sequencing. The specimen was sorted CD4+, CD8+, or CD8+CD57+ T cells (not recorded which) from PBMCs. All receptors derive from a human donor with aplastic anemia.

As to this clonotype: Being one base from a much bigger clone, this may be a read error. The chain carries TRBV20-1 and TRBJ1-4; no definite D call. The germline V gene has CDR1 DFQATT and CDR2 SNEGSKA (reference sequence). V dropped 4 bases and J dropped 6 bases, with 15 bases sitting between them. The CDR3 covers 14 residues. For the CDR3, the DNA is TGCAGTGCTACGTACCGGGAACTCGATGAAAAACTGTTTTTT. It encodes CSATYRELDEKLFF.

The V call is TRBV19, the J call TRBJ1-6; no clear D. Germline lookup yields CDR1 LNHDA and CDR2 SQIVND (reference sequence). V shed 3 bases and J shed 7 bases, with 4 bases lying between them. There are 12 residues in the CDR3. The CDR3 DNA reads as TGTGCCAGTAGTATTGAGAATTCACCCCTCCACTTT. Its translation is CASSIENSPLHF.

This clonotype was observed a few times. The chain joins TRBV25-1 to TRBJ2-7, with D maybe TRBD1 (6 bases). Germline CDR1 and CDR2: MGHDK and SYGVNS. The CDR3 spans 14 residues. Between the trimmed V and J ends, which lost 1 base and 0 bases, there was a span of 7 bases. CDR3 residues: CASSELGGSYEQYF. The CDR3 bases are TGTGCCAGCAGTGAATTAGGGGGCTCCTACGAGCAGTACTTC.